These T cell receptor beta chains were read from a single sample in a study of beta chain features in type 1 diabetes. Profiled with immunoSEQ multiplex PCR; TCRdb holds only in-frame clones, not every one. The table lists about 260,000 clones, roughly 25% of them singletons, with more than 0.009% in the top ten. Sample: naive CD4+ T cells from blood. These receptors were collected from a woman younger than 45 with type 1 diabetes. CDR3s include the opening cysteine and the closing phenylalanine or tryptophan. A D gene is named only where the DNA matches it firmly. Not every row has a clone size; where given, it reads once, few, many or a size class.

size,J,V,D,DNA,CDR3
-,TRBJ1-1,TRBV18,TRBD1,TGTGCCAGCTCACCCGGACAGGCGAACACTGAAGCTTTCTTT,CASSPGQANTEAFF
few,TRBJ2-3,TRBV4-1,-,TGCGCCAGCAGCCAAGATCGGGTCGCCACAGATACGCAGTATTTT,CASSQDRVATDTQYF
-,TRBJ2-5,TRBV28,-,TGTGCCAGCAGTTTATCTGCGCTACAAGAGACCCAGTACTTC,CASSLSALQETQYF
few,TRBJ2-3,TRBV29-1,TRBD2,TGCAGCGCTGAAGCGGGAGGGGACGATACGCAGTATTTT,CSAEAGGDDTQYF
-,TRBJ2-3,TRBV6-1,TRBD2,TGTGCCAGCAGTGGACTAGCGGGATCGGATACGCAGTATTTT,CASSGLAGSDTQYF
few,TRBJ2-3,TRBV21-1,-,TGTGCCAGCAGCAAAGGAAGGGACAGGGGATTAACGGATACGCAGTATTTT,CASSKGRDRGLTDTQYF
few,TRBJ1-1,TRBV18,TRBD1,TGTGCCAGCTCACCCGAAACAGGGGTGGCCACTGAAGCTTTCTTT,CASSPETGVATEAFF
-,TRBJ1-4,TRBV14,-,TGTGCCAGCAGCCAAGAAGGGGCGGCTAATGAAAAACTGTTTTTT,CASSQEGAANEKLFF
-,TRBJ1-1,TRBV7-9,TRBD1,TGTGCCAGCCGGAGGACAGGCCGCACTGAAGCTTTCTTT,CASRRTGRTEAFF
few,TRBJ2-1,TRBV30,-,TGTGCCTGGAGTGGGCAGGGAGGGGGCAATGAGCAGTTCTTC,CAWSGQGGGNEQFF
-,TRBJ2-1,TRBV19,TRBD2,TGTGCCAGTAGCGGACCGGGACTAGCGGGATTGTATGAGCAGTTCTTC,CASSGPGLAGLYEQFF
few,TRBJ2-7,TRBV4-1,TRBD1,TGCGCCAGCAGCCCCCCGGGACAGATGTACGAGCAGTACTTC,CASSPPGQMYEQYF
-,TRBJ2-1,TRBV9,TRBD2,TGTGCCAGCAACTCTGCGGGAGGGCCTTGGAATGAGCAGTTCTTC,CASNSAGGPWNEQFF
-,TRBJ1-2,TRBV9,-,TGTGCCAGCACCAAAGACAGATCCTATGGCTACACCTTC,CASTKDRSYGYTF
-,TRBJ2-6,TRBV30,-,TGTGCCTGGAGCGTCGGGGGGCCTGGGGCCAACGTCCTGACTTTC,CAWSVGGPGANVLTF
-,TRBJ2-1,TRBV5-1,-,TGCGCCAGCAGCTGGCATGGGACTCCTAGTCCCAATGAGCAGTTCTTC,CASSWHGTPSPNEQFF
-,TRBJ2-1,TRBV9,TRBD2,TGTGCCAGCAGCTCAGGTCTAGCGGGAGCCTACAATGAGCAGTTCTTC,CASSSGLAGAYNEQFF
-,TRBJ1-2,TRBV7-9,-,TGTGCCAGCAGCTCCGATAGCGCGTCCCCTATGCACGGAATCTTC,CASSSDSASPMHGIF
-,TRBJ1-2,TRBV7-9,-,TGTGCCAGCAGCTTAGGAACGGCTAGTGGCTACACCTTC,CASSLGTASGYTF
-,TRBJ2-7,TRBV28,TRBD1,TGTGCCAGCAGCGGGGGGGACAGGGGCCTGAGAGAGCAGTACTTC,CASSGGDRGLREQYF
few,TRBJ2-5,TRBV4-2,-,TGTGCCAGCAGCCAGACACAGGAGACCCAGTACTTC,CASSQTQETQYF
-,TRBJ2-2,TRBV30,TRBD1,TGTGCCTGGGATCGGAGCAGGACAGGGAACACCGGGGAGCTGTTTTTT,CAWDRSRTGNTGELFF
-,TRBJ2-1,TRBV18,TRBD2,TGTGCCAGCTCACCGGGGACTAGCGGGTTCAATGAGCAGTTCTTC,CASSPGTSGFNEQFF
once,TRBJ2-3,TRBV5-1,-,TGCGCCAGCATGCCAAGCGGCACAGATACGCAGTATTTT,CASMPSGTDTQYF
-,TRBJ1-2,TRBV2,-,TGTGCCAGCAGTGATTACCGGGGCTACACCTTC,CASSDYRGYTF